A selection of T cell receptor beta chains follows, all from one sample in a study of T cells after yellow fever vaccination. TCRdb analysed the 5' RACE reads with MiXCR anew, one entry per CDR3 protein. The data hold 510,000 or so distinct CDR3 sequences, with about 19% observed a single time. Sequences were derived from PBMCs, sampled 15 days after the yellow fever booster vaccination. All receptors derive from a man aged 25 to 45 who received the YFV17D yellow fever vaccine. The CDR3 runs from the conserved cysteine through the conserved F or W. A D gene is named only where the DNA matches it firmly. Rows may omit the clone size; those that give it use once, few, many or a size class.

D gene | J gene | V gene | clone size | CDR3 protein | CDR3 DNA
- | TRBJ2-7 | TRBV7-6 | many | CASSLERAAYEQYF | TGTGCCAGCAGCTTAGAGCGGGCCGCCTACGAGCAGTACTTC
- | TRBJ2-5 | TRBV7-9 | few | CASSLELTEQETQYF | TGTGCCAGCAGCTTAGAGTTGACAGAGCAAGAGACCCAGTACTTC
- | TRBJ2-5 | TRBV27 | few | CASSPGTLLQETQYF | TGTGCCAGCAGTCCCGGGACTCTTCTACAAGAGACCCAGTACTTC
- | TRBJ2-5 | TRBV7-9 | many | CASRVGQETQYF | TGTGCCAGCAGGGTGGGCCAAGAGACCCAGTACTTC
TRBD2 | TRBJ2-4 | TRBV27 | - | CASSLGGGGAKNIQYF | TGTGCCAGCAGTTTAGGGGGCGGGGGGGCCAAAAACATTCAGTACTTC
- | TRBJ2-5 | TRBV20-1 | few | CSARHGETQYF | TGCAGTGCTAGACATGGCGAGACCCAGTACTTC
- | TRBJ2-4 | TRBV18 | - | CASSEAGIQYF | TGTGCCAGCTCCGAGGCCGGCATTCAGTACTTC
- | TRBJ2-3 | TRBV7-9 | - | CASSIAAGNADTQYF | TGTGCCAGCAGCATTGCTGCAGGGAACGCAGATACGCAGTATTTT
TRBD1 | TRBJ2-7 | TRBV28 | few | CASSSGTGGRYEQYF | TGTGCCAGCAGTTCGGGGACAGGGGGCAGGTACGAGCAGTACTTC
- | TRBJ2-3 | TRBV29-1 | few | CSVEEPVYTDTQYF | TGCAGCGTTGAAGAACCCGTATACACAGATACGCAGTATTTT
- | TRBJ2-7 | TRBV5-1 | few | CASSVAPGGGNEQYF | TGCGCCAGCAGCGTTGCCCCCGGGGGTGGGAACGAGCAGTACTTC
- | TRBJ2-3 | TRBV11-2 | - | CASSQPASADTQYF | TGTGCCAGCAGCCAACCCGCTAGTGCAGATACGCAGTATTTT
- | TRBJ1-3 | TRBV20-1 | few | CSAYRGGNSGNTIYF | TGCAGTGCTTATCGGGGGGGTAACTCTGGAAACACCATATATTTT